The rows below give T cell receptor beta chains drawn from one sample of a study of blood T cell repertoires in COVID-19. The repertoire was sequenced with immunoSEQ multiplex PCR; TCRdb's copy has only in-frame clones and lacks some. The repertoire holds about 200,000 clones, with approximately 78% as singletons. Sequencing was carried out using peripheral blood. The receptors shown here come from a woman of 80 years or more with COVID-19, enrolled during active disease. The CDR3 runs from the conserved cysteine through the conserved F or W. Each record gives: V gene, J gene, clone size, D gene, CDR3 protein, CDR3 DNA. D genes are given only for firm matches. Part of the rows lack a size; the others show once, few, many or a class for expanded clones.

TRBV10-1,TRBJ1-6,.,.,CASIAWSGPKRDNSPLHF,TGCGCCAGCATTGCCTGGAGCGGCCCGAAAAGAGATAATTCACCCCTCCACTTT
TRBV28,TRBJ2-3,.,TRBD2,CASSSGGSGTDTQYF,TGTGCCAGCAGTTCCGGGGGGAGCGGCACAGATACGCAGTATTTT
TRBV6-1,TRBJ1-5,few,TRBD1,CASSEAVTGGWQPQHF,TGTGCCAGCAGTGAAGCTGTGACAGGGGGCTGGCAGCCCCAGCATTTT
TRBV18,TRBJ1-4,.,.,CASSPGANEKLFF,TGTGCCAGCTCACCTGGTGCGAATGAAAAACTGTTTTTT
TRBV18,TRBJ1-5,few,TRBD1,CASSQGATSNQPQHF,TGTGCCAGCTCCCAGGGGGCTACTAGCAATCAGCCCCAGCATTTT
TRBV19,TRBJ2-1,.,TRBD2,CASSRTSGRSNEQFF,TGTGCCAGTAGCCGGACTAGCGGGAGATCCAATGAGCAGTTCTTC
TRBV21-1,TRBJ2-6,.,.,CASSRCVTANVLTF,TGTGCCAGCAGCAGATGCGTTACGGCCAACGTCCTGACTTTC
TRBV7-6,TRBJ2-7,.,.,CASSLGEGPYEQYF,TGTGCCAGCAGCTTAGGAGAGGGCCCCTACGAGCAGTACTTC
TRBV2,TRBJ2-2,.,.,CASSLTRTGELFF,TGTGCCAGCAGTCTGACTAGGACCGGGGAGCTGTTTTTT
TRBV7-2,TRBJ2-7,.,TRBD1,CASGTGTGLRVEQYF,TGTGCCAGCGGTACCGGGACAGGGTTAAGGGTCGAGCAGTACTTC
TRBV28,TRBJ1-1,.,.,CASSSLATGAASEAFF,TGTGCCAGCAGTTCGTTGGCAACTGGGGCCGCTTCTGAAGCTTTCTTT
TRBV19,TRBJ1-2,.,.,CASSILRGSGVGYTF,TGTGCCAGTAGTATACTCAGGGGATCTGGGGTTGGCTACACCTTC
TRBV5-4,TRBJ2-5,.,.,CASSLGGWSYF,TGTGCCAGCAGCTTAGGGGGATGGTCATACTTC
TRBV28,TRBJ1-5,.,.,CASSPSLNQPQHF,TGTGCCAGCAGTCCGAGTCTCAATCAGCCCCAGCATTTT
TRBV7-2,TRBJ1-4,once,TRBD1,CASSPGQEEKLFF,TGTGCCAGCAGCCCCGGACAGGAGGAAAAACTGTTTTTT
TRBV30,TRBJ1-6,.,.,CAWRWAGGNSPLHF,TGTGCCTGGAGGTGGGCGGGCGGTAATTCACCCCTCCACTTT
TRBV2,TRBJ1-5,few,TRBD1,CASREGQANNQPQHF,TGTGCCAGCAGGGAGGGACAGGCCAACAATCAGCCCCAGCATTTT
TRBV6-6,TRBJ2-7,.,TRBD2,CASSYPAGGYEQYF,TGTGCCAGCAGTTACCCAGCGGGAGGGTACGAGCAGTACTTC
TRBV7-9,TRBJ2-2,.,.,CASLRDTNTGELFF,TGTGCCAGCCTCCGGGACACCAACACCGGGGAGCTGTTTTTT
TRBV18,TRBJ1-5,.,.,CASSPRVGNQPQHF,TGTGCCAGCTCACCGAGGGTAGGGAATCAGCCCCAGCATTTT
TRBV7-2,TRBJ2-7,.,.,CASSQPRLSTYEQYF,TGTGCCAGCAGCCAACCTCGACTATCAACCTACGAGCAGTACTTC
TRBV4-2,TRBJ2-1,.,TRBD2,CASSQEKTSGVEQFF,TGTGCCAGCAGCCAAGAAAAGACTAGCGGGGTCGAGCAGTTCTTC
TRBV11-1,TRBJ2-1,.,TRBD1,CASSPGQGSDEQFF,TGTGCCAGTTCACCGGGACAGGGTAGCGATGAGCAGTTCTTC
TRBV6-2/TRBV6-3,TRBJ1-5,few,TRBD1,CASSYGTGGHQPQHF,TGTGCCAGCAGTTACGGGACAGGGGGGCATCAGCCCCAGCATTTT
TRBV5-5,TRBJ2-7,.,.,CASSLVGQSEQYF,TGTGCCAGCAGCTTGGTGGGGCAGAGCGAGCAGTACTTC
TRBV9,TRBJ2-2,.,TRBD2,CASTRGGVTGELFF,TGTGCCAGCACCCGGGGGGGGGTTACCGGGGAGCTGTTTTTT
TRBV12-3/TRBV12-4,TRBJ1-5,.,.,CASSHPGKQPQHF,TGTGCCAGCAGCCACCCGGGGAAACAGCCCCAGCATTTT
TRBV10-3,TRBJ1-5,.,.,CAISPGGGEPQHF,TGTGCCATCAGTCCCGGGGGGGGAGAGCCCCAGCATTTT
TRBV5-1,TRBJ2-7,.,TRBD1,CASSETGYSTEQYF,TGCGCCAGCAGCGAGACAGGGTACTCTACCGAGCAGTACTTC
TRBV7-2,TRBJ2-1,.,.,CASSREPGLNNEQFF,TGTGCCAGCAGCCGCGAGCCGGGACTTAACAATGAGCAGTTCTTC
TRBV5-6,TRBJ2-1,.,TRBD2,CASSGDYRGNEQFF,TGTGCCAGCAGCGGGGACTATAGAGGCAATGAGCAGTTCTTC
TRBV30,TRBJ2-7,.,TRBD1,CAWRSQGARYEQYF,TGTGCCTGGAGGTCCCAGGGGGCGCGGTACGAGCAGTACTTC
TRBV18,TRBJ1-4,once,.,CASSPPERTNEKLFF,TGTGCCAGCTCACCCCCGGAGAGGACTAATGAAAAACTGTTTTTT
TRBV6-2/TRBV6-3,TRBJ2-1,.,.,CASSYNVAIPGSYNEQFF,TGTGCCAGCAGTTACAACGTTGCGATCCCCGGCTCCTACAATGAGCAGTTCTTC
TRBV5-1,TRBJ2-1,.,TRBD2,CASTQVAGVVNEQFF,TGCGCCAGCACGCAAGTGGCGGGAGTCGTCAATGAGCAGTTCTTC
TRBV13,TRBJ1-2,once,.,CASSPGRGNQLLHGYTF,TGTGCCAGCAGCCCCGGTCGGGGGAATCAGCTTTTGCATGGCTACACCTTC
TRBV28,TRBJ2-2,.,TRBD1,CASRRQGRITGELFF,TGTGCCAGCAGACGACAGGGAAGAATCACCGGGGAGCTGTTTTTT
TRBV7-9,TRBJ1-1,.,.,CASTLLGGSAEAFF,TGTGCCAGCACCCTCCTTGGGGGGAGCGCTGAAGCTTTCTTT
TRBV5-4,TRBJ1-6,.,TRBD1,CASSLVLTGTGSRGNSPLHF,TGTGCCAGCAGCTTGGTCCTTACCGGGACAGGGAGTCGGGGGAATTCACCCCTCCACTTT
TRBV4-1,TRBJ2-7,.,TRBD1,CASSQVGQRYEQYF,TGCGCCAGCAGCCAAGTGGGACAGCGCTACGAGCAGTACTTC
TRBV7-9,TRBJ2-6,once,TRBD1,CASSLLGGSLSGANVLTF,TGTGCCAGCAGCTTATTAGGGGGCTCCCTCTCTGGGGCCAACGTCCTGACTTTC
TRBV27,TRBJ1-5,many,.,CASSLEFGQWDQPQHF,TGTGCCAGCAGTTTAGAGTTTGGACAGTGGGATCAGCCCCAGCATTTT
TRBV7-9,TRBJ1-3,.,.,CASSSGTSSGNTIYF,TGTGCCAGCAGCTCGGGAACCAGTAGTGGAAACACCATATATTTT
TRBV27,TRBJ2-1,.,TRBD2,CASSSRLAGDNEQFF,TGTGCCAGCAGTTCCCGACTAGCGGGTGACAATGAGCAGTTCTTC
TRBV6-5,TRBJ2-1,.,.,CASTQSGSYNEQFF,TGTGCCAGCACGCAATCAGGATCCTACAATGAGCAGTTCTTC
TRBV2,TRBJ1-5,.,TRBD1,CASTEGQRNQPQHF,TGTGCCAGTACGGAGGGACAGCGCAATCAGCCCCAGCATTTT
TRBV30,TRBJ1-6,.,TRBD1,CAWGGQGTPLHF,TGTGCCTGGGGGGGACAGGGCACACCCCTCCACTTT
TRBV7-3,TRBJ2-2,.,TRBD2,CASSLTPGLGTGELFF,TGTGCCAGCAGCTTAACCCCGGGACTAGGCACCGGGGAGCTGTTTTTT
TRBV12-3/TRBV12-4,TRBJ1-1,.,.,CASSSDLSAFF,TGTGCCAGCAGTTCGGACTTGAGCGCTTTCTTT
TRBV18,TRBJ2-1,.,.,CASSPRGDGYNEQFF,TGTGCCAGCTCACCAAGGGGCGACGGCTACAATGAGCAGTTCTTC
TRBV3-1/TRBV3-2,TRBJ2-7,.,TRBD2,CASSLHGGGSYEQYF,TGTGCCAGCAGCTTACATGGCGGGGGCTCCTACGAGCAGTACTTC
TRBV30,TRBJ1-5,.,.,CAWSVGVLNQPQHF,TGTGCCTGGAGTGTAGGGGTCCTCAATCAGCCCCAGCATTTT
TRBV6-4,TRBJ1-1,.,.,CASRQGENTEAFF,TGTGCCAGCAGACAGGGAGAGAACACTGAAGCTTTCTTT
TRBV20-1,TRBJ1-1,.,.,CSAPRETEAFF,TGCAGTGCTCCTAGGGAGACTGAAGCTTTCTTT
TRBV5-1,TRBJ1-2,once,TRBD1,CASSLDPTGAANYGYTF,TGCGCCAGCAGCTTGGATCCCACAGGGGCGGCTAACTATGGCTACACCTTC